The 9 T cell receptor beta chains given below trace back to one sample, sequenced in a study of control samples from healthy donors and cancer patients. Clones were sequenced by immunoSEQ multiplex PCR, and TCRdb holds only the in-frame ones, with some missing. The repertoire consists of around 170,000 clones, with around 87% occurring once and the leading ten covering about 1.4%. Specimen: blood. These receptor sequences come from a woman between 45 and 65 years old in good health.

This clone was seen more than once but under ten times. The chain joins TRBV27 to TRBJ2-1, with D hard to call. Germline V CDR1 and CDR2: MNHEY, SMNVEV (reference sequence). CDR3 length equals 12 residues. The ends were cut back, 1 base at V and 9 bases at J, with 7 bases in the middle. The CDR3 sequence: CASSLLGIEQFF. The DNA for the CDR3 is TGTGCCAGCAGTTTATTAGGGATTGAGCAGTTCTTC.

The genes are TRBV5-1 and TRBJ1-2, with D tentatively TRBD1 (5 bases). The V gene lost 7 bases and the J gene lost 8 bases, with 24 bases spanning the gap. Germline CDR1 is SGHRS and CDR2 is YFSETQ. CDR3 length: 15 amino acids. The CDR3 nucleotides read TGCGCCAGCCCTATCCCGGGACCTCCGACGCAAGGCTACACCTTC. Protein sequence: CASPIPGPPTQGYTF.

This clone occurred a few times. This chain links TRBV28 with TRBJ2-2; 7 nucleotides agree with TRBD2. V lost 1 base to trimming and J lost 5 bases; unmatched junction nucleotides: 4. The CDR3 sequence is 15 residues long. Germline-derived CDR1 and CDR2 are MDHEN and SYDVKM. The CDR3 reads CASSLSSGGTGELFF. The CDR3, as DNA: TGTGCCAGCAGTTTATCATCGGGAGGAACCGGGGAGCTGTTTTTT.

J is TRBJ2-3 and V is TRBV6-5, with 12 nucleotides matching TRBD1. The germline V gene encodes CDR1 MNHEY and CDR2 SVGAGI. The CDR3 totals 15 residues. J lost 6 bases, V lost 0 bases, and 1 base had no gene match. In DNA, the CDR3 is TGTGCCAGCAGTTACTCGGGACAGGGGGCGGATACGCAGTATTTT. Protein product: CASSYSGQGADTQYF.

As DNA, the CDR3 is TGTGCCAGCAGCGAATACCCTTCGCCTAATGAAAAACTGTTTTTT. This codes for CASSEYPSPNEKLFF. The chain recombines TRBV3-1 (or the pseudogene TRBV3-2) with TRBJ1-4; D is undetermined. The CDR3 runs to 15 residues. Germline V lookup: CDR1 LGHDT, CDR2 YNNKEL (reference sequence). Trimming left V 5 bases short and J 3 bases short, with 13 bases between.

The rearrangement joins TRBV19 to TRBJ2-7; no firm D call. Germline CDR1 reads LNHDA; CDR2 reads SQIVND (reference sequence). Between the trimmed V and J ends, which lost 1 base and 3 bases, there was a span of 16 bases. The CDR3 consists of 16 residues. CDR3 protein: CASSIGRGRPVYEQYF. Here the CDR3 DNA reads TGTGCCAGTAGTATAGGGAGAGGAAGACCAGTCTACGAGCAGTACTTC. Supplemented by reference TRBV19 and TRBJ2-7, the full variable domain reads DGGITQSPKYLFRKEGQNVTLSCEQNLNHDAMYWYRQDPGQGLRLIYYSQIVNDFQKGDIAEGYSVSREKKESFPLTVTSAQKNPTAFYLCASSIGRGRPVYEQYFGPGTRLTVT.

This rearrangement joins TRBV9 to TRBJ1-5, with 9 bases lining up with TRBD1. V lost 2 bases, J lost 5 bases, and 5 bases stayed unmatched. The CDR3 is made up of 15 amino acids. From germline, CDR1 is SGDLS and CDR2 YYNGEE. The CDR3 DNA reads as TGTGCCAGCAGCGTGACAGGGGGTCTGGATCAGCCCCAGCATTTT. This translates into CASSVTGGLDQPQHF.

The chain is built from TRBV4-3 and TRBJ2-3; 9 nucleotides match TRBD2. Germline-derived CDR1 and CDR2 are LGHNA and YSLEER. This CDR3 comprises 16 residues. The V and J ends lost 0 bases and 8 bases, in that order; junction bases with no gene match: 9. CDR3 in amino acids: CASSQERAGGLVTQYF. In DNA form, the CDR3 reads TGCGCCAGCAGCCAAGAGAGGGCGGGGGGGCTGGTTACGCAGTATTTT.

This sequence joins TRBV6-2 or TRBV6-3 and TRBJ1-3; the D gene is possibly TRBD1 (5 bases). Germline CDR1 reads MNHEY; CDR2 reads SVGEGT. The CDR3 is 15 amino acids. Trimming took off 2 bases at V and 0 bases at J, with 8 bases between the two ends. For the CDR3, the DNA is TGTGCCAGCAGTTACGGGGGGATCTCTGGAAACACCATATATTTT. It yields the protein CASSYGGISGNTIYF.